The 17 T cell receptor beta chains given below trace back to one sample, sequenced in a study of tumor-infiltrating lymphocytes in primary liver carcinoma (dated by TCRdb to about 2017). Total RNA and DNA were co-extracted without cell sorting from approximately 22-30 mg of bulk tissue using the AllPrep DNA/RNA mini kit. Instrument used: Illumina HiSeq 2500. A constant-region primer and ProtoScript II reverse transcriptase were used to reverse-transcribe TCRbeta-specific cDNA from about 0.55 ug total RNA. TCRbeta libraries were built with three nested multiplex PCR rounds, a slightly modified ARM-PCR procedure. The first two PCR rounds used multiplex TRBV1-TRBV30 forward primers with a Cbeta reverse primer, each for 10 cycles. TCRdb reprocessing: public reads trimmed at Q25 with fastp, clones called with MiXCR, in-frame beta chains kept. Identical CDR3 proteins give one entry, which carries the most common genes and DNA. A total of 55,000 or so distinct CDR3 sequences appear in this sample, 71% of them only once. Of the sample, approximately 52% falls within the top ten clones.

Material: liver tumor tissue from sampling region 2. Reading the label with the study, this specimen's cell subset or site is: tumor region T2, inferior pole. These receptors were taken from a man aged 40-49 years with primary liver carcinoma and hepatitis B virus infection.

This clonotype was observed a few times. The chain combines TRBV2 with TRBJ2-4, with 14 nucleotides matching TRBD2. The CDR3 is 15 residues long. The germline V gene encodes CDR1 SNHLY and CDR2 FYNNEI. V trimming: 4 bases; J trimming: 9 bases; junction bases outside the gene matches: 5. The CDR3, as DNA: TGTGCCAGCAGTGTGACTAGCGGGAGGGACGGCATTCAGTACTTC. Encoded protein: CASSVTSGRDGIQYF. The entire variable domain, with the rest obtained from reference TRBV2 and TRBJ2-4, is as follows: EPEVTQTPSHQVTQMGQEVILRCVPISNHLYFYWYRQILGQKVEFLVSFYNNEISEKSEIFDDQFSVERPDGSNFTLKIRSTKLEDSAMYFCASSVTSGRDGIQYFGAGTRLSVL.

Concerning this clonotype: At one of its ends the junction is not consistent with the germline gene, which may arise from a read error. The chain couples TRBV5-5 to TRBJ2-7; the D is unclear. The CDR3 covers 13 residues. In germline, CDR1 is SGHKS, CDR2 YYEKEE (reference sequence). CDR3 nucleotide sequence: TGTGCCAGCAGCTTCGGACCCTCCTACGAGCTGTACTTC. Translating gives CASSFGPSYELYF.

The chain uses TRBV6-1 and TRBJ1-2; D perhaps matches TRBD1 (5 bases). The V and J ends lost 2 bases and 14 bases respectively, with 21 bases between them. The germline CDR1 and CDR2 sequences are MNHNS and SASEGT. CDR3 length: 14 amino acids. The CDR3 DNA reads as TGTGCCAGCAGTGAATTGGAGCAGGGATGCCGCGAGACCTTC. It specifies CASSELEQGCRETF.

For this clonotype: This may come from a read error, since a much larger clone is one base off. V is TRBV6-2 or TRBV6-3 and J is TRBJ2-1; 8 bases fit TRBD2. Germline assignment: CDR1 MNHEY and CDR2 SVGEGT. There are 15 residues in the CDR3. The CDR3 coding sequence is TGTGCCAGCAGTCGACGACTACTAGCGGCCAATGTGCAGTTCTTC. Translating gives CASSRRLLAANVQFF.

V usage is TRBV13 and J usage is TRBJ2-5; D perhaps matches TRBD2 (6 bases). Trimming took 5 bases from V and 6 from J, leaving 19 bases between them. Germline values: CDR1 PRHDT, CDR2 FYEKMQ (reference sequence). The CDR3 runs to 15 residues. CDR3 sequence (DNA): TGTGCCAGCAGCCCCCGGCCCGGGACTCCAAAGACCCAGTACTTC. It translates to CASSPRPGTPKTQYF. Based on the CDR3 plus reference TRBV13 and TRBJ2-5, the full variable domain is AAGVIQSPRHLIKEKRETATLKCYPIPRHDTVYWYQQGPGQDPQFLISFYEKMQSDKGSIPDRFSAQQFSDYHSELNMSSLELGDSALYFCASSPRPGTPKTQYFGPGTRLLVL.

Notes on this clonotype: The missing conserved phenylalanine or tryptophan at the end of this CDR3 makes a read error likely. This rearrangement joins TRBV29-1 to TRBJ2-3; 10 nucleotides align to TRBD1. The CDR3 is 14 residues long. Germline CDR1 is SQVTM and CDR2 is ANQGSEA. The trim removed 5 bases at V and 4 bases at J, leaving 6 bases unmatched. The CDR3 here is CSVSGTGASDTQYV. The DNA for the CDR3 is TGCAGCGTTTCCGGGACAGGGGCGTCAGATACGCAGTATGTC.

As for this clonotype: The CDR3 carries no conserved terminal phenylalanine or tryptophan, so it likely arises from a read error. The V call is TRBV5-4, the J call TRBJ2-5; D call uncertain. Germline loops: CDR1 SGHNT, CDR2 YYREEE (reference sequence). The CDR3 covers 15 residues. The V end was cut by 4 bases, the J end by 1 base, with 14 bases between. The CDR3 reads CASSLDRETQETQYS. CDR3 coding DNA: TGTGCCAGCAGCCTAGATAGGGAAACCCAAGAGACCCAGTACTCC.

V is TRBV11-2 and J is TRBJ2-7, with 7 nucleotides matching TRBD2. Trimming removed 9 bases from V and 3 bases from J; junction bases left unmatched: 11. CDR3 size: 14 residues. Germline CDR1 SGHAT, CDR2 FQNNGV. DNA of the CDR3: TGTGCCAGTAGCGGGCCTCTCACATTCTACGAGCAGTACTTC. Protein: CASSGPLTFYEQYF.

By sample share, this clonotype is medium-sized. The genes are TRBV5-1 and TRBJ2-7; the D gene is possibly TRBD2 (5 bases). Per germline, CDR1 SGHRS and CDR2 YFSETQ. This CDR3 is 13 amino acids long. The ends were cut back, 0 bases at V and 3 bases at J, with 7 bases in the middle. In nucleotides, the CDR3 is TGCGCCAGCAGCTTGGGACTAATCTACGAGCAGTACTTC. Translated, it gives CASSLGLIYEQYF.

As to this clonotype: Here the CDR3 omits its conserved ending phenylalanine or tryptophan, so a read error is the likely source. The V call is TRBV11-2, the J call TRBJ2-1, with a possible D match to TRBD1 (5 bases). The V end lost 7 bases, the J end lost 2 bases, and 15 bases lay between the germline ends. Germline values: CDR1 SGHAT, CDR2 FQNNGV. This CDR3 comprises 15 residues. The CDR3 sequence is CASTRVASPYNEQFS. Written as DNA, the CDR3 is TGTGCCAGCACCAGGGTGGCCAGCCCCTACAATGAGCAGTTCTCC.

In regard to this clonotype: A much larger clone differs from this one at a single base, so this may be a read error. The rearrangement links TRBV24-1 to TRBJ2-1; the D gene is possibly TRBD1 (6 bases). V lost 9 bases and J lost 0, with 14 bases in between. The CDR3 contains 15 residues. The germline CDR1 and CDR2 sequences are KGHDR and SFDVKD. The CDR3 region is CATRNIGGSYNEQFF. The DNA for the CDR3 is TGTGCCACCCGTAACATAGGGGGCTCCTACAATGAGCAGTTCTTC.

Remarks on this clonotype: An end of the junction differs from the germline gene, which may be a read error. V is TRBV4-2 and J is TRBJ2-3; 10 bases line up with TRBD2. This CDR3 has 18 amino acids. Germline CDR1 and CDR2: LGHNA and YNFKEQ. Written as DNA, the CDR3 is TGTGCCAACAGCCAAGTGGAGCTTCTAGCGGGAGCGACAGATACACAGTATTTT. Translated: CANSQVELLAGATDTQYF.

Points on this clonotype: The junction does not match germline at one end; this may be a read error. The chain has TRBV11-2 and TRBJ2-5, with D unclear. CDR3 length: 14 residues. Germline-derived CDR1 and CDR2 are SGHAT and FQNNGV. The CDR3 here is CTSSLMSDQETQYF. CDR3 bases: TGTACCAGCAGCTTAATGTCAGACCAAGAGACCCAGTACTTC. Variable domain in full (rest from reference TRBV11-2 and TRBJ2-5): EAGVAQSPRYKIIEKRQSVAFWCNPISGHATLYWYQQILGQGPKLLIQFQNNGVVDDSQLPKDRFSAERLKGVDSTLKIQPAKLEDSAVYLCTSSLMSDQETQYFGPGTRLLVL.

The genes are TRBV6-2 or TRBV6-3 and TRBJ2-7; 8 bases match TRBD2. The ends lost 5 bases at V and 4 bases at J; junction bases unmatched: 13. The CDR3 covers 16 residues. Germline CDR1 MNHEY, CDR2 SVGEGT. CDR3 bases: TGTGCCAGCAGTCTCCAAAACGGGAGGGCCGATTACGAGCAGTACGTC. Translation gives CASSLQNGRADYEQYV.

This clonotype was recorded once. Germline and junction disagree at one end, which may indicate a read error. The chain carries TRBV11-2 and TRBJ1-1; D unresolved. CDR1 SGHAT and CDR2 FQNNGV come from the germline V gene. The CDR3 totals 13 residues. The CDR3 reads CASSLLRDTEAFF. DNA for the CDR3: TGTGCCAGTAGCTTACTTCGTGACACTGAAGCTTTCTTT.

This clonotype was seen more than once but under ten times. One base away lies a much larger clone, so this may be a sequencing read error. The chain links TRBV6-2 or TRBV6-3 to TRBJ1-5; D is possibly TRBD1 (6 bases). Germline V lookup: CDR1 MNHEY, CDR2 SVGEGT. The CDR3 spans 14 residues. CDR3 DNA sequence: TGTACCAGCAGGCCGACAGGCCAGAATCAGCCCCAGCATTTT. Its protein is CTSRPTGQNQPQHF.

As for this clonotype: This may come from a read error, since a much larger clone is one base off. V and J are TRBV28 and TRBJ2-7; 8 nucleotides agree with TRBD2. V shed 7 bases and J 4 bases; nucleotides not matched to a gene: 9. The CDR3 is made up of 14 amino acids. Per the germline V gene, CDR1 is MDHEN and CDR2 is SYDVKM. This chain's CDR3 is CASTIGLAFYEQYF. The CDR3 nucleotides read TGTGCCAGCACTATAGGACTAGCATTTTACGAGCAGTACTTC.